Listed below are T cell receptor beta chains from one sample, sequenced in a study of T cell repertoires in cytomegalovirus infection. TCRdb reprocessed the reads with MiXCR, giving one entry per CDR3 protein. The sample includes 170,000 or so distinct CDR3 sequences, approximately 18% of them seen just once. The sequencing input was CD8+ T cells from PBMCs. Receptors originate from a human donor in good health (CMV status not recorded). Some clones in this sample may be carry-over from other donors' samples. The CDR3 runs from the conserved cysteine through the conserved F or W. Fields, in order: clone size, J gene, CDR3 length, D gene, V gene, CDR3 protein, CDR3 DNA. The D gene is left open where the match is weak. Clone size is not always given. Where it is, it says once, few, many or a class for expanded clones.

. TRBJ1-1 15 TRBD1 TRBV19 CASTPGQGQNTEAFF TGTGCCAGTACCCCGGGACAGGGGCAGAACACTGAAGCTTTCTTT
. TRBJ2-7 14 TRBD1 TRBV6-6 CASNRDRDTYEQYF TGTGCCAGCAACCGGGACAGGGATACCTACGAGCAGTACTTC
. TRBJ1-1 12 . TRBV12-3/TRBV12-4 CASSLVGGEAFF TGTGCCAGCAGTTTAGTAGGGGGTGAAGCTTTCTTT
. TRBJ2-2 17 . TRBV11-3 CASSLDSGHENTGELFF TGTGCCAGCAGCTTAGATTCTGGACACGAGAACACCGGGGAGCTGTTTTTT
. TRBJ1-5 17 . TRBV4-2 CASSQGTVKGNNQPQHF TGTGCCAGCAGCCAAGGGACGGTGAAGGGAAACAATCAGCCCCAGCATTTT
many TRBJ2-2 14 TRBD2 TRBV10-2 CASDASGGNGELFF TGCGCCAGCGACGCTAGCGGGGGGAACGGGGAGCTGTTTTTT
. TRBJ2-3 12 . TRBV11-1 CASRGESDTQYF TGTGCCTCCAGGGGAGAGTCGGATACGCAGTATTTT
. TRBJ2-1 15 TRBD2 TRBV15 CATSLAAGVYNEQFF TGTGCCACCAGTCTAGCAGCGGGGGTTTACAATGAGCAGTTCTTC
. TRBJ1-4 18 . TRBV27 CASSSATPPGAGNEKLFF TGTGCCAGCAGTTCCGCGACCCCCCCGGGGGCGGGTAATGAAAAACTGTTTTTT
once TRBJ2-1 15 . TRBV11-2 CASSLDYGLHNEQFF TGTGCCAGCAGCTTAGACTACGGGCTTCACAATGAGCAGTTCTTC
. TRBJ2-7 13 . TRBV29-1 CSVAGEGAYEQYF TGCAGCGTAGCAGGGGAGGGGGCCTACGAGCAGTACTTC
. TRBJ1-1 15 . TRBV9 CASSPRGTVNTEAFF TGTGCCAGCAGCCCCCGGGGGACGGTGAACACTGAAGCTTTCTTT
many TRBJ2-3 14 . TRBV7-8 CASSPWEGADTQYF TGTGCCAGCAGCCCCTGGGAAGGCGCAGATACGCAGTATTTT
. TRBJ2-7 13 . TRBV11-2 CASGSDTLYEQYF TGTGCCAGCGGGTCCGACACCCTCTACGAGCAGTACTTC
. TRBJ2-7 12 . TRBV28 CASSFEGRKQYF TGTGCCAGCAGTTTCGAGGGGCGCAAGCAGTACTTC
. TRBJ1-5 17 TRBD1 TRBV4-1 CASSQVSGGLGNQPQHF TGCGCCAGCAGCCAAGTTTCAGGGGGATTGGGGAATCAGCCCCAGCATTTT
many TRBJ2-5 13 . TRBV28 CASSSTRLETQYF TGTGCCAGCAGTTCCACCCGATTGGAGACCCAGTACTTC
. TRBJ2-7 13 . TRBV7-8 CASSIRQVAEQYF TGTGCCAGCAGCATCCGGCAGGTCGCGGAGCAGTACTTC
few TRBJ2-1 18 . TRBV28 CASSLSLGSQGSYNEQFF TGTGCCAGCAGTTTATCCCTCGGGAGCCAGGGCTCCTACAATGAGCAGTTCTTC
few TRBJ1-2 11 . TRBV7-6 CASSSLHGYTF TGTGCCAGCAGCTCTCTCCATGGCTACACCTTC
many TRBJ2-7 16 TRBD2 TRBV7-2 CASSPPGAGGSYEQYF TGTGCCAGCAGCCCCCCAGGAGCGGGGGGTTCCTACGAGCAGTACTTC
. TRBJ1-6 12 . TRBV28 CASSLGWVALHF TGTGCCAGCAGTTTAGGTTGGGTGGCCCTCCACTTT
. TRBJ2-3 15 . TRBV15 CATSRDRGDPDTQYF TGTGCCACCAGCAGAGATCGCGGGGACCCAGATACGCAGTATTTT
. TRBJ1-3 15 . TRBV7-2 CASSFFFGGGNTIYF TGTGCCAGCAGCTTCTTTTTCGGGGGTGGAAACACCATATATTTT
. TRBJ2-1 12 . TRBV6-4 CACMTKLGEQFF TGTGCCTGCATGACTAAGTTGGGTGAGCAGTTCTTC
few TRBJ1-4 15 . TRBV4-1 CASSQDWVINEKLFF TGCGCCAGCAGCCAAGATTGGGTTATTAATGAAAAACTGTTTTTT
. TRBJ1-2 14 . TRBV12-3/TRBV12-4 CASSLVSAPLGYTF TGTGCCAGCAGTTTAGTCTCAGCGCCGCTAGGCTACACCTTC
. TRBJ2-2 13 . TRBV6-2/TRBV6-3 CASSSRDTGELFF TGTGCCAGCAGTTCCAGGGATACAGGGGAGCTGTTTTTT
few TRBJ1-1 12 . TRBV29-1 CSVYKENTEAFF TGCAGCGTTTACAAGGAGAACACTGAAGCTTTCTTT
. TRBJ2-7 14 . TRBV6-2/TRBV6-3 CASSGATRFYEQYF TGTGCCAGCAGTGGGGCAACCCGTTTCTACGAGCAGTACTTC
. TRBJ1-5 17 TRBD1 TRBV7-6 CASSQGGAGLSNQPQHF TGTGCCAGCAGCCAGGGGGGGGCTGGTTTAAGCAATCAGCCCCAGCATTTT
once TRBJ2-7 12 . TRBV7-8 CASTPSTLEQYF TGTGCCAGCACTCCCTCTACACTCGAGCAGTACTTC
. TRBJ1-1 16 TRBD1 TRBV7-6 CASSLGKGKGAAEAFF TGTGCCAGCAGCTTGGGAAAGGGAAAGGGGGCGGCTGAAGCTTTCTTT
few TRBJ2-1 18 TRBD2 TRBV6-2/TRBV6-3 CASSYSRAGGSGYNEQFF TGTGCCAGCAGTTACTCGCGGGCGGGGGGATCAGGCTACAATGAGCAGTTCTTC
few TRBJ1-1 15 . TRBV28 CASSFRAYRGTEAFF TGTGCCAGCAGCTTCCGGGCCTATCGGGGCACTGAAGCTTTCTTT
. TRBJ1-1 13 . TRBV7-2 CASSPNGGGDAFF TGTGCCAGCAGCCCCAATGGGGGGGGGGATGCTTTCTTT
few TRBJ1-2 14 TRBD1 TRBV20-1 CSARGQGSLYGYTF TGCAGTGCCAGAGGACAGGGCTCCCTCTATGGCTACACCTTC
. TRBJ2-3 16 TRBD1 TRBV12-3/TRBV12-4 CASSSPGTGGTDTQYF TGTGCCAGCAGTTCCCCCGGGACAGGGGGCACAGATACGCAGTATTTT
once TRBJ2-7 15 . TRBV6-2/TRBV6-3 CASSMKGVGDYEQYF TGTGCCAGCAGTATGAAGGGAGTGGGAGACTACGAGCAGTACTTC
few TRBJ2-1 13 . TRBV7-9 CATPGHGTNEQFF TGTGCCACTCCGGGACACGGGACCAATGAGCAGTTCTTC
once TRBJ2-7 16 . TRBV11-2 CASSRGGRLSSYEQYF TGTGCCAGCAGCCGAGGAGGACGGCTTAGCTCCTACGAGCAGTACTTC
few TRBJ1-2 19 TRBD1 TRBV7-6 CASSLGVRGQTGDNYGYTF TGTGCCAGCAGCTTAGGTGTCCGGGGACAGACGGGGGACAACTATGGCTACACCTTC
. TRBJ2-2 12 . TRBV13 CASSINTGELFF TGTGCCAGCAGCATCAACACCGGGGAGCTGTTTTTT
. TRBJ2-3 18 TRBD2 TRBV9 CASSAGTSGGTLTDTQYF TGTGCCAGCAGCGCCGGGACTAGCGGGGGGACGCTCACAGATACGCAGTATTTT
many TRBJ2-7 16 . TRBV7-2 CASSPLYDRTIEGQYF TGTGCCAGCAGCCCTCTGTACGACAGGACAATTGAAGGGCAGTACTTC
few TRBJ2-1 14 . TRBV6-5 CASSYGSLDNEQFF TGTGCCAGCAGTTACGGCAGCCTGGACAATGAGCAGTTCTTC
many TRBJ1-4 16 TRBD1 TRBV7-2 CASSLAGTGLREKLFF TGTGCCAGCAGCTTAGCGGGGACAGGGCTTCGAGAAAAACTGTTTTTT
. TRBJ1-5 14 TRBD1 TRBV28 CASSPGTVRQPQHF TGTGCCAGCAGTCCCGGGACAGTGCGACAGCCCCAGCATTTT
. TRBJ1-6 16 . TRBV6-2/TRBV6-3 CASSYSPDSYNSPLHF TGTGCCAGCAGTTACTCCCCGGACTCCTATAATTCACCCCTCCACTTT
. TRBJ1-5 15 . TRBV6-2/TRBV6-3 CASSWGALANQPQHF TGTGCCAGCAGTTGGGGGGCCCTGGCTAATCAGCCCCAGCATTTT
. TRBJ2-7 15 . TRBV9 CASSATGLSIYEQYF TGTGCCAGCAGCGCAACGGGACTTTCCATCTACGAGCAGTACTTC
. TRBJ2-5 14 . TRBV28 CACTTPMERETQYF TGTGCCTGCACTACGCCCATGGAACGGGAGACCCAGTACTTC
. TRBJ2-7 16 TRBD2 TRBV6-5 CASSYSESGGADEQYF TGTGCCAGCAGTTACTCAGAGAGCGGGGGGGCCGACGAGCAGTACTTC